A selection of T cell receptor beta chains follows, all from one sample in a study of T cell changes during pregnancy in multiple sclerosis. TCRdb keeps only in-frame clones here, not all; method: immunoSEQ multiplex PCR. The sample includes about 59,000 clones, 85% to 95% of them seen just once. The sample consisted of CD4+ T cells from peripheral blood mononuclear cells, taken before pregnancy. These receptors all come from a female donor with multiple sclerosis, enrolled in a pregnancy study. The CDR3 runs from the conserved cysteine through the conserved F or W. The order of the fields is CDR3 protein, CDR3 DNA, J gene, clone size, V gene, D gene. A D gene is named only where the DNA matches it firmly. Not all rows give a size; the values are once, few, many and, for expanded clones, a class.

CDR3 protein: CASSITGVSKTQYF
CDR3 DNA: TGTGCCAGCTCAATCACCGGGGTTTCAAAGACCCAGTACTTC
J gene: TRBJ2-5
clone size: once
V gene: TRBV18
D gene: NA

CDR3 protein: CASSQTGVPYEQYF
CDR3 DNA: TGTGCCAGCAGCCAGACAGGGGTTCCCTACGAGCAGTACTTC
J gene: TRBJ2-7
clone size: NA
V gene: TRBV5-5
D gene: TRBD1

CDR3 protein: CASRRTSGHYEQYF
CDR3 DNA: TGTGCCAGTAGGCGGACTAGCGGCCACTACGAGCAGTACTTC
J gene: TRBJ2-7
clone size: NA
V gene: TRBV19
D gene: TRBD2

CDR3 protein: CASSSPGTGQEAQYF
CDR3 DNA: TGTGCTAGCAGCTCTCCCGGGACAGGCCAAGAGGCCCAGTACTTC
J gene: TRBJ2-5
clone size: NA
V gene: TRBV7-7
D gene: TRBD1

CDR3 protein: CASSSGTSGGEQFF
CDR3 DNA: TGCGCCAGCAGCTCAGGGACTAGCGGGGGTGAGCAGTTCTTC
J gene: TRBJ2-1
clone size: NA
V gene: TRBV5-1
D gene: TRBD2

CDR3 protein: CATSRGEGWGGDIQYF
CDR3 DNA: TGTGCCACCAGCAGAGGGGAGGGTTGGGGGGGGGACATTCAGTACTTC
J gene: TRBJ2-4
clone size: once
V gene: TRBV15
D gene: TRBD2

CDR3 protein: CASSYSVAGSEQFF
CDR3 DNA: TGTGCCAGCAGTTACTCGGTAGCGGGAAGTGAGCAGTTCTTC
J gene: TRBJ2-1
clone size: NA
V gene: TRBV6-5
D gene: TRBD2

CDR3 protein: CASSELGQVNSPLHF
CDR3 DNA: TGTGCCAGCAGTGAATTGGGACAGGTGAATTCACCCCTCCACTTT
J gene: TRBJ1-6
clone size: NA
V gene: TRBV2
D gene: TRBD1

CDR3 protein: CASRLAGERNIQYF
CDR3 DNA: TGTGCCAGCAGACTAGCGGGAGAAAGGAACATTCAGTACTTC
J gene: TRBJ2-4
clone size: NA
V gene: TRBV27
D gene: TRBD2

CDR3 protein: CASSRAGGFGQPQHF
CDR3 DNA: TGTGCCAGCTCACGAGCAGGGGGCTTCGGGCAGCCCCAGCATTTT
J gene: TRBJ1-5
clone size: NA
V gene: TRBV18
D gene: TRBD1

CDR3 protein: CASSFLVQSGAVGYGYTF
CDR3 DNA: TGTGCCAGCAGTTTCCTTGTTCAGTCAGGGGCTGTCGGCTATGGCTACACCTTC
J gene: TRBJ1-2
clone size: NA
V gene: TRBV25-1
D gene: NA

CDR3 protein: CASSPGNEQFF
CDR3 DNA: TGTGCCAGCTCACCCGGGAATGAGCAGTTCTTC
J gene: TRBJ2-1
clone size: once
V gene: TRBV18
D gene: NA

CDR3 protein: CASSLSGTEQETQYF
CDR3 DNA: TGTGCCAGCAGCCTTAGCGGGACGGAACAAGAGACCCAGTACTTC
J gene: TRBJ2-5
clone size: NA
V gene: TRBV11-2
D gene: TRBD2

CDR3 protein: CASSQGTGGSGTEAFF
CDR3 DNA: TGCGCCAGCAGCCAAGGGACAGGGGGGTCTGGTACTGAAGCTTTCTTT
J gene: TRBJ1-1
clone size: NA
V gene: TRBV4-1
D gene: TRBD1

CDR3 protein: CASSTFGSAGVSYEQYF
CDR3 DNA: TGTGCCAGCAGTACATTTGGCTCGGCGGGAGTCTCCTACGAGCAGTACTTC
J gene: TRBJ2-7
clone size: NA
V gene: TRBV27
D gene: TRBD2

CDR3 protein: CASSHPVGATDHLREKLFF
CDR3 DNA: TGCGCCAGCAGCCACCCCGTTGGGGCGACCGACCATTTGCGTGAAAAACTGTTTTTT
J gene: TRBJ1-4
clone size: NA
V gene: TRBV4-1
D gene: NA

CDR3 protein: CASSSIARLSNQPQHF
CDR3 DNA: TGTGCCAGCAGCTCCATCGCGCGCCTTAGCAATCAGCCCCAGCATTTT
J gene: TRBJ1-5
clone size: few
V gene: TRBV7-3
D gene: NA

CDR3 protein: CASSRGHSYNEQFF
CDR3 DNA: TGTGCCAGCTCCCGTGGCCACTCCTACAATGAGCAGTTCTTC
J gene: TRBJ2-1
clone size: NA
V gene: TRBV28
D gene: NA

CDR3 protein: CASSLGASGSYNEQFF
CDR3 DNA: TGTGCTAGCAGCTTAGGAGCTAGCGGGAGCTACAATGAGCAGTTCTTC
J gene: TRBJ2-1
clone size: once
V gene: TRBV7-7
D gene: TRBD2

CDR3 protein: CASSLDYSDTQYF
CDR3 DNA: TGTGCCAGCAGCTTAGACTACTCAGATACGCAGTATTTT
J gene: TRBJ2-3
clone size: NA
V gene: TRBV7-3
D gene: NA

CDR3 protein: CASSKIPARTQGGYTF
CDR3 DNA: TGTGCCAGTAGTAAGATCCCGGCCCGGACCCAGGGCGGCTACACCTTC
J gene: TRBJ1-2
clone size: NA
V gene: TRBV19
D gene: NA

CDR3 protein: CASSPPVTDTQYF
CDR3 DNA: TGTGCCAGCTCACCCCCTGTCACAGATACGCAGTATTTT
J gene: TRBJ2-3
clone size: NA
V gene: TRBV18
D gene: NA

CDR3 protein: CASSLRQRYQETQYF
CDR3 DNA: TGTGCCAGCAGCTTGAGACAGAGATACCAAGAGACCCAGTACTTC
J gene: TRBJ2-5
clone size: NA
V gene: TRBV7-9
D gene: NA

CDR3 protein: CASSIDSGGTGELFF
CDR3 DNA: TGTGCCAGTAGTATAGATAGTGGGGGGACCGGGGAGCTGTTTTTT
J gene: TRBJ2-2
clone size: NA
V gene: TRBV19
D gene: NA

CDR3 protein: CASSSSGRFYNEQFF
CDR3 DNA: TGTGCCAGCAGCTCTAGCGGGAGGTTTTACAATGAGCAGTTCTTC
J gene: TRBJ2-1
clone size: NA
V gene: TRBV6-5
D gene: TRBD2

CDR3 protein: CASSVQGANTETQYF
CDR3 DNA: TGTGCCAGCAGCGTCCAGGGGGCGAATACGGAGACCCAGTACTTC
J gene: TRBJ2-5
clone size: NA
V gene: TRBV9
D gene: TRBD1

CDR3 protein: CASSLTTPNNEQFF
CDR3 DNA: TGCGCCAGCAGCTTGACTACCCCTAACAATGAGCAGTTCTTC
J gene: TRBJ2-1
clone size: NA
V gene: TRBV5-1
D gene: NA

CDR3 protein: CASSLVSGTGELFF
CDR3 DNA: TGTGCCAGCAGCTTAGTTAGCGGCACCGGGGAGCTGTTTTTT
J gene: TRBJ2-2
clone size: NA
V gene: TRBV7-6
D gene: NA

CDR3 protein: CASSPTGTGNTIYF
CDR3 DNA: TGTGCCAGCTCACCGACAGGGACTGGAAACACCATATATTTT
J gene: TRBJ1-3
clone size: NA
V gene: TRBV18
D gene: TRBD1

CDR3 protein: CASSLTTYRGRGADTQYF
CDR3 DNA: TGTGCCAGCAGCTTAACGACTTACAGGGGGCGAGGCGCAGATACGCAGTATTTT
J gene: TRBJ2-3
clone size: NA
V gene: TRBV7-9
D gene: TRBD1

CDR3 protein: CASSLAGRGNQPQHF
CDR3 DNA: TGTGCCAGCAGCTTAGCGGGAAGGGGCAATCAGCCCCAGCATTTT
J gene: TRBJ1-5
clone size: NA
V gene: TRBV5-6
D gene: NA

CDR3 protein: CASSKQGPARGTQYF
CDR3 DNA: TGTGCCAGCAGTAAACAGGGACCTGCCCGCGGGACCCAGTACTTC
J gene: TRBJ2-5
clone size: NA
V gene: TRBV27
D gene: NA

CDR3 protein: CACSGAIDQPQHF
CDR3 DNA: TGTGCCTGCTCCGGTGCGATTGATCAGCCCCAGCATTTT
J gene: TRBJ1-5
clone size: NA
V gene: TRBV6-1
D gene: NA

CDR3 protein: CAWSPGGQQETQYF
CDR3 DNA: TGTGCCTGGAGCCCCGGCGGCCAGCAAGAGACCCAGTACTTC
J gene: TRBJ2-5
clone size: NA
V gene: TRBV30
D gene: NA

CDR3 protein: CASRMDRGYNQPQHF
CDR3 DNA: TGTGCCAGTAGGATGGACAGGGGTTACAATCAGCCCCAGCATTTT
J gene: TRBJ1-5
clone size: NA
V gene: TRBV19
D gene: TRBD1

CDR3 protein: CASSRSASGTETQYF
CDR3 DNA: TGTGCCAGCAGCCGGTCGGCTAGCGGGACAGAGACCCAGTACTTC
J gene: TRBJ2-5
clone size: NA
V gene: TRBV14
D gene: TRBD2

CDR3 protein: CASSPPRREGLYEQYF
CDR3 DNA: TGTGCCAGCTCACCACCTAGGCGGGAGGGCCTATACGAGCAGTACTTC
J gene: TRBJ2-7
clone size: NA
V gene: TRBV18
D gene: TRBD2

CDR3 protein: CASSLGTSGDTQYF
CDR3 DNA: TGCGCCAGCAGCTTGGGGACTAGCGGAGATACGCAGTATTTT
J gene: TRBJ2-3
clone size: once
V gene: TRBV5-1
D gene: TRBD2

CDR3 protein: CASTSFLGQGKEDEKLFF
CDR3 DNA: TGTGCCAGCACCTCCTTTTTGGGACAGGGTAAGGAGGACGAAAAACTGTTTTTT
J gene: TRBJ1-4
clone size: NA
V gene: TRBV28
D gene: TRBD1

CDR3 protein: CASSFLREQYF
CDR3 DNA: TGTGCCAGCAGCTTCCTTCGCGAGCAGTACTTC
J gene: TRBJ2-7
clone size: NA
V gene: TRBV11-2
D gene: NA

CDR3 protein: CASSTRDLPQYNEQFF
CDR3 DNA: TGTGCCAGTAGTACCCGGGACTTACCCCAATACAATGAGCAGTTCTTC
J gene: TRBJ2-1
clone size: NA
V gene: TRBV19
D gene: NA

CDR3 protein: CASSIGPDGTEAFF
CDR3 DNA: TGTGCCAGTAGTATTGGGCCGGATGGCACTGAAGCTTTCTTT
J gene: TRBJ1-1
clone size: NA
V gene: TRBV19
D gene: NA

CDR3 protein: CASSKRQGYNEQFF
CDR3 DNA: TGTGCCAGCAGCAAGAGACAGGGGTACAATGAGCAGTTCTTC
J gene: TRBJ2-1
clone size: NA
V gene: TRBV11-1
D gene: TRBD1